This TCR beta chain derives from a study of shared clonotypes between healthy human individuals. Study information: Sampling drew on donors who were two women and three men aged 18 to 49. Notes on the study in general: Enrolling few donors narrowed the genetic and exposure-history diversity that was represented.

Points on this clone: Antigen unknown.

Sequencing on ten immunoSEQ deep assay plates was performed for unsorted PBMC DNA. Sequenced by immunoSEQ multiplex PCR; TCRdb stores in-frame clones only, minus some. The sample shows more than 450,000 clones, approximately 85% of them seen only once. The germline CDR1 and CDR2 sequences are LNHDA and SQIVND (reference sequence). This CDR3 has 11 residues. The V gene end was trimmed by 10 bases and the J gene end by 4 bases; junction bases not matched to a gene: 3. Donation came from healthy HIV-negative adults that had no recent acute infections or vaccinations. The sequenced sample was PBMCs. This chain joins TRBV19 and TRBJ1-2, with 7 bases aligning to TRBD1. The TCR comes from a woman between 40 and 55 years old in good health. Some clones in this sample may be carry-over from other donors' samples. The CDR3 nucleotides are TGTGCCACGAACAGGGGCTATGGCTACACCTTC. Amino acids: CATNRGYGYTF.